Listed below are T cell receptor beta chains from one sample, sequenced in a study of T cells in Graves' hyperthyroidism and ophthalmopathy. TCRdb redid the calling of the multiplex PCR reads with MiXCR, one entry per CDR3 protein. The table lists over 450,000 distinct CDR3 sequences, around 15% of them singletons. Sequenced material: blood. Source of these receptors: a woman in her late teens or twenties with Graves' hyperthyroidism. Each CDR3 is given with its conserved first and last residue. Expanded clones get a size class; other rows say once, few or many, or leave the size out.

clone_size: many; v_call: TRBV6-2/TRBV6-3; cdr3_aa: CASSGTLYEQYF
clone_size: many; v_call: TRBV7-3; cdr3_aa: CASSLAGGNDEQFF
clone_size: many; v_call: TRBV2; cdr3_aa: CASSEARLNTEAFF
clone_size: many; v_call: TRBV27; cdr3_aa: CASRDGHMNQPQHF
clone_size: many; v_call: TRBV5-1; cdr3_aa: CASSLMGQQSGQETQYF
clone_size: few; v_call: TRBV4-1; cdr3_aa: CASSQTSVRGPYNEQFF
clone_size: many; v_call: TRBV11-2; cdr3_aa: CASSPPLGQAGLDIQYF
clone_size: many; v_call: TRBV27; cdr3_aa: CASSLKGGTEKLFF
clone_size: once; v_call: TRBV20-1; cdr3_aa: CSARDNGGYGYTF
clone_size: many; v_call: TRBV7-9; cdr3_aa: CASSLRSGVTDTQYF
clone_size: -; v_call: TRBV3-1; cdr3_aa: CASSQRQDEQFF
clone_size: many; v_call: TRBV4-1; cdr3_aa: CASSLGGTSGRSYEQYF
clone_size: -; v_call: TRBV7-2; cdr3_aa: CASSRSGTSGSNEQFF
clone_size: many; v_call: TRBV19; cdr3_aa: CASTSDFIKGNEQFF
clone_size: -; v_call: TRBV7-9; cdr3_aa: CASSLLGRRGGYTF
clone_size: many; v_call: TRBV3-1; cdr3_aa: CASSLGQGRILDTQYF
clone_size: many; v_call: TRBV6-1; cdr3_aa: CASSFFSRDGEQFF
clone_size: -; v_call: TRBV7-9; cdr3_aa: CASSRSSGRFQETQYF
clone_size: few; v_call: TRBV7-8; cdr3_aa: CASSLAQGLGYGYTF
clone_size: -; v_call: TRBV20-1; cdr3_aa: CSAATDTQYF
clone_size: -; v_call: TRBV5-1; cdr3_aa: CASSLAGDRVYGYTF
clone_size: once; v_call: TRBV30; cdr3_aa: CARNMRLGSKNIQYF
clone_size: -; v_call: TRBV12-3/TRBV12-4; cdr3_aa: CASSLQLNTEALF
clone_size: -; v_call: TRBV25-1; cdr3_aa: CASTTLMNTEAFF
clone_size: many; v_call: TRBV6-1; cdr3_aa: CALGGTSSEKLFF
clone_size: many; v_call: TRBV20-1; cdr3_aa: CSASDRIHGWQFF
clone_size: many; v_call: TRBV12-3/TRBV12-4; cdr3_aa: CASRIAGGRAYEQYF
clone_size: -; v_call: TRBV6-4; cdr3_aa: CASSTGEDNSPLHF
clone_size: many; v_call: TRBV27; cdr3_aa: CASSFLPRESWEQFF
clone_size: once; v_call: TRBV12-3/TRBV12-4; cdr3_aa: CASSLLGLAVYEQYF
clone_size: many; v_call: TRBV15; cdr3_aa: CATSPPGTGARNTIYF
clone_size: -; v_call: TRBV6-5; cdr3_aa: CASSYRGMNTEAFF
clone_size: -; v_call: TRBV10-2; cdr3_aa: CASSESSGGTEAFF
clone_size: -; v_call: TRBV10-3; cdr3_aa: CAISGLSNQPQHF
clone_size: -; v_call: TRBV30; cdr3_aa: CAWSLGQGVQDAFF
clone_size: -; v_call: TRBV10-1; cdr3_aa: CASSVAGSAGELFF
clone_size: many; v_call: TRBV19; cdr3_aa: CASSIMAMNTEAFF
clone_size: -; v_call: TRBV7-3; cdr3_aa: CASSPAGTGGQNEQYF
clone_size: many; v_call: TRBV6-5; cdr3_aa: CASSYRPSNYGYTF
clone_size: many; v_call: TRBV12-3/TRBV12-4; cdr3_aa: CASSGRTSGGPYNEQFF
clone_size: few; v_call: TRBV10-3; cdr3_aa: CAISEEGSEGGELFF
clone_size: -; v_call: TRBV6-5; cdr3_aa: CASSYVPVTGELFF
clone_size: many; v_call: TRBV12-3/TRBV12-4; cdr3_aa: CASSLHTEAFF
clone_size: many; v_call: TRBV12-3/TRBV12-4; cdr3_aa: CASSGQGLSYEQYF
clone_size: many; v_call: TRBV2; cdr3_aa: CASSKGNQPQHF
clone_size: -; v_call: TRBV12-5; cdr3_aa: CASDFWPRDEQFF
clone_size: many; v_call: TRBV11-3; cdr3_aa: CASSSGLAGSEQYF
clone_size: -; v_call: TRBV19; cdr3_aa: CASSMTGLFGELFF
clone_size: many; v_call: TRBV12-3/TRBV12-4; cdr3_aa: CASRGQGAFAEPQHF
clone_size: -; v_call: TRBV20-1; cdr3_aa: CSATRTDIFKNIQYF
clone_size: many; v_call: TRBV27; cdr3_aa: CASSFSVFGNTEAFF
clone_size: -; v_call: TRBV12-3/TRBV12-4; cdr3_aa: CASSKAGTGGLNTEAFF
clone_size: many; v_call: TRBV2; cdr3_aa: CASSNQGSRTWFF